These 16 T cell receptor beta chains share one sample of origin, sequenced in a study of blood T cell repertoires in COVID-19 (dated by TCRdb to the early 2020s). Library preparation used the immunoSEQ multiplex PCR assay. What TCRdb holds here is the immuneACCESS table cut down to in-frame rearrangements. Part of the clones is not present; checked against another copy, under half of the missing clones reflect an unresolved V gene, and the others are unexplained. The sample table records approximately 140,000 clones; approximately 85% of these occur just once. About 8% of the sample is held by the ten biggest clonotypes. The sequenced material came from peripheral blood. Receptor source: a woman in her fifties or sixties with COVID-19, enrolled during active disease.

V and J are TRBV4-1 and TRBJ2-1, with 7 positions matching TRBD2. V shed 4 bases, J shed 0 bases, and the junction held 18 bases outside the gene matches. Germline assignment: CDR1 MGHRA and CDR2 YSYEKL. The CDR3 loop spans 20 amino acids. CDR3 DNA sequence: TGCGCCAGCAGCCGACAACCTCCCGGAGCGGGGCCAAGCTCCTACAATGAGCAGTTCTTC. Its translation is CASSRQPPGAGPSSYNEQFF.

The CDR3 here is CASSVTSRGGDNEQFF. The CDR3 nucleotides read TGTGCCAGCAGCGTAACTTCCCGCGGCGGGGACAATGAGCAGTTCTTC. This chain links TRBV9 with TRBJ2-1, with TRBD2 as a possible D gene (6 bases). In germline, CDR1 is SGDLS, CDR2 YYNGEE. V lost 1 base and J 5 bases, leaving 16 bases between the germline ends. The CDR3 sequence is 16 residues long.

V is TRBV3-1 (or the pseudogene TRBV3-2) and J is TRBJ1-3; D may be TRBD1 (6 bases). With 0 bases removed from V and 11 bases from J, the gap between germline ends came to 17 bases. CDR3 length: 15 amino acids. Germline CDR1 is LGHDT and CDR2 is YNNKEL (reference sequence). The CDR3: CASSQDDRNAGAIYF. CDR3 nucleotide sequence: TGTGCCAGCAGCCAAGACGACAGGAATGCAGGAGCCATATATTTT.

The chain combines TRBV4-1 with TRBJ2-5, with 8 bases identical to TRBD2. Germline V gene lookup returns CDR1 MGHRA and CDR2 YSYEKL. Trimming took 2 bases from V and 5 from J; bases not matched to a gene: 10. The length of the CDR3 is 16 residues. CDR3 in DNA: TGCGCCAGCAGCCAACAAAGCGGGGGACTGGGGGAGACCCAGTACTTC. Encoded protein: CASSQQSGGLGETQYF.

This chain joins TRBV11-3 and TRBJ2-1, with D perhaps matching TRBD2 (5 bases). Trimming cost V 1 base and J 7 bases, with 17 bases left between them. There are 16 residues in the CDR3. Germline V gene sequence: CDR1 SGHNT, CDR2 YENEEA. In DNA, the CDR3 is TGTGCCAGCAGCTTAGGGGGTTCGCGGGCGGGTAATGAGCAGTTCTTC. Amino acids: CASSLGGSRAGNEQFF.

In its sample, this clone was seen a few times. The gene calls are TRBV18 and TRBJ1-2; 8 bases are shared with TRBD1. The germline V gene encodes CDR1 KGHSH and CDR2 LQKENI. The CDR3 contains 16 residues. The V gene end was trimmed by 1 base and the J gene end by 3 bases; junction bases not matched to a gene: 7. In nucleotides, the CDR3 is TGTGCCAGCTCACCACTGGGACAGGAGGGGTACTATGGCTACACCTTC. Protein product: CASSPLGQEGYYGYTF.

This chain uses TRBV7-3 with TRBJ2-7; no firm D call. Trimming pared 3 bases from V and 0 bases from J, leaving 12 bases between. Germline V gene data show CDR1 as SGHTA and CDR2 as FQGTGA. The CDR3 runs 15 residues. CDR3 coding DNA: TGTGCCAGCAGCTTTGACCGAGACTCCTCCTACGAGCAGTACTTC. This encodes CASSFDRDSSYEQYF. Variable domain in full (rest from reference TRBV7-3 and TRBJ2-7): GAGVSQTPSNKVTEKGKYVELRCDPISGHTALYWYRQSLGQGPEFLIYFQGTGAADDSGLPNDRFFAVRPEGSVSTLKIQRTERGDSAVYLCASSFDRDSSYEQYFGPGTRLTVT.

With regard to this clone: Additional DNA sequences in this sample encode the identical CDR3. V gene TRBV5-1 combines with J gene TRBJ2-1; 11 positions agree with TRBD2. The CDR3 loop spans 15 amino acids. The ends lost 3 bases at V and 3 bases at J; junction bases unmatched: 2. CDR1 and CDR2 from the germline V gene are SGHRS and YFSETQ. The CDR3 reads CASSSGTSGYNEQFF. The CDR3 region has the DNA TGCGCCAGCAGCTCCGGGACTAGCGGCTACAATGAGCAGTTCTTC.

The chain combines TRBV7-9 with TRBJ2-7, with 8 bases aligning to TRBD1. CDR1 and CDR2 (germline): SEHNR, FQNEAQ (reference sequence). V trimming: 5 bases; J trimming: 2 bases; junction bases outside the gene matches: 5. CDR3 length: 14 residues. CDR3 sequence reads: CASSLRQGTYEQYF. Written as DNA, the CDR3 is TGTGCCAGCAGCCTCCGACAGGGGACCTACGAGCAGTACTTC.

This chain joins TRBV5-5 and TRBJ2-7; perhaps TRBD1 as D (6 bases). This CDR3 spans 15 amino acids. V dropped 0 bases and J dropped 2 bases, with 12 bases sitting between them. Germline values: CDR1 SGHKS, CDR2 YYEKEE (reference sequence). In DNA form, the CDR3 reads TGTGCCAGCAGCTTGGTCTCACAGGGCCCCTACGAGCAGTACTTC. Its protein is CASSLVSQGPYEQYF.

The J gene is TRBJ2-7, the V gene TRBV27; weak D call: TRBD1 (6 bases). V dropped 3 bases and J dropped 2 bases, with 8 bases sitting between them. The CDR3 contains 13 residues. The V gene's germline CDR1 is MNHEY and CDR2 SMNVEV (reference sequence). DNA of the CDR3: TGTGCCAGCAGTTTCGGACAGACCTACGAGCAGTACTTC. It codes for CASSFGQTYEQYF.

This chain joins TRBV6-1 and TRBJ2-7; 9 bases are a match to TRBD2. Germline V gives CDR1 MNHNS, CDR2 SASEGT. CDR3 length: 17 residues. The V gene end was trimmed by 2 bases and the J gene end by 2 bases; junction bases not matched to a gene: 10. CDR3 nucleotide sequence: TGTGCCAGCAGTGAAAGGAGGGAGCGGGGGGCTACCTACGAGCAGTACTTC. This translates into CASSERRERGATYEQYF.

The table lists this clone with a few counts. The chain couples TRBV19 to TRBJ2-1; TRBD2 matches 7 bases. The V gene's germline CDR1 is LNHDA and CDR2 SQIVND (reference sequence). The CDR3 is made up of 15 amino acids. V shed 6 bases and J 3 bases; nucleotides not matched to a gene: 8. CDR3 nucleotides: TGTGCCAGTAGCGTGGGGGGGTTTCGCTACAATGAGCAGTTCTTC. Residues: CASSVGGFRYNEQFF.

The rearrangement links TRBV24-1 to TRBJ2-7; no definite D call. This CDR3 has 13 amino acids. From germline, CDR1 is KGHDR and CDR2 SFDVKD. Deletions cut 4 bases from V and 5 bases from J, with 11 bases between. CDR3 in amino acids: CATSDPTSDEQYF. The CDR3 DNA sequence: TGTGCCACCAGTGACCCCACATCCGACGAGCAGTACTTC.

Of note for this clone: Other DNA sequences in the sample encode the same CDR3. The chain has TRBV12-3 or TRBV12-4 and TRBJ2-2, with no clear D. V lost 4 bases and J lost 4, with 4 bases in between. CDR3 length: 12 residues. In DNA, the CDR3 is TGTGCCAGCAGTTCAATCACCGGGGAGCTGTTTTTT. Its translation is CASSSITGELFF.

The chain uses TRBV6-5 and TRBJ2-2; D is perhaps TRBD1 (7 bases). V was cut by 5 bases and J by 7 bases, with 17 bases left in between. Looked up from germline, CDR1 is MNHEY and CDR2 is SVGAGI. The CDR3 spans 15 residues. The CDR3, as DNA: TGTGCCAGCAGTCGCGGGACAGCTGGTATCGGGGAGCTGTTTTTT. Protein sequence: CASSRGTAGIGELFF.